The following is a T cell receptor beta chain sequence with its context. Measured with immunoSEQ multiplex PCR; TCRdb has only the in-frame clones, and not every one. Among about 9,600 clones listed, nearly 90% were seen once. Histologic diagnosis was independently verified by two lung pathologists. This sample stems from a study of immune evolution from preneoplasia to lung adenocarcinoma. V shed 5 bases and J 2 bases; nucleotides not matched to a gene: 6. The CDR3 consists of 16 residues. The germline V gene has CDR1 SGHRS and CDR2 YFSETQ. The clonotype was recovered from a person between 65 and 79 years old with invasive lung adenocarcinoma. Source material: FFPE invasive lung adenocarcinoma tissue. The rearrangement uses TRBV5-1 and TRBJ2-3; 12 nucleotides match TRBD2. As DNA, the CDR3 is TGCGCCAGCAGGCGCACTAGCGGGGGGTACACAGATACGCAGTATTTT. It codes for CASRRTSGGYTDTQYF.